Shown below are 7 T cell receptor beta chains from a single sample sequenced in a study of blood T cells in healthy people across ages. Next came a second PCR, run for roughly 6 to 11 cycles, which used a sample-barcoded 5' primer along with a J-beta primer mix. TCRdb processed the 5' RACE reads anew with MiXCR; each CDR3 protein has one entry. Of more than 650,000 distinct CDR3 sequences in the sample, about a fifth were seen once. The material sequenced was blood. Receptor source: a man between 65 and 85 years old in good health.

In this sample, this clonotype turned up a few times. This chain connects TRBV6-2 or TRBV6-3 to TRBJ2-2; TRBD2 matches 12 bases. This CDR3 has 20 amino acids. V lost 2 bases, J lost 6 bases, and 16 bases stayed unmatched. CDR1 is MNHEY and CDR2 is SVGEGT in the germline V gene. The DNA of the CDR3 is TGTGCCAGCAGTTACCAAGAACTCGGACTAGCGGGAATGCGGGCCGGGGAGCTGTTTTTT. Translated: CASSYQELGLAGMRAGELFF.

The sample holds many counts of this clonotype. This CDR3 is CASSQHNPSGGALGETQYF. In DNA, the CDR3 is TGTGCCAGCAGCCAACACAATCCTAGCGGGGGGGCCTTAGGAGAGACCCAGTACTTC. The rearrangement joins TRBV6-6 to TRBJ2-5; 12 bases agree with TRBD2. In germline, CDR1 is MNHNY, CDR2 SVGAGI (reference sequence). The V segment lost 6 bases and the J segment 4 bases; nucleotides outside the gene matches: 18. The CDR3 has 19 residues.

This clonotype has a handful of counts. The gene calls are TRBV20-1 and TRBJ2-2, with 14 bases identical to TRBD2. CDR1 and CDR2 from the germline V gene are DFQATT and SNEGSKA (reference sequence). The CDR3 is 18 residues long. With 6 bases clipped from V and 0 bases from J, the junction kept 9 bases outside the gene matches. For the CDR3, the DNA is TGCAGTGCCCAGGATGGACTAGCGGGGGGAGCGAACACCGGGGAGCTGTTTTTT. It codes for CSAQDGLAGGANTGELFF.

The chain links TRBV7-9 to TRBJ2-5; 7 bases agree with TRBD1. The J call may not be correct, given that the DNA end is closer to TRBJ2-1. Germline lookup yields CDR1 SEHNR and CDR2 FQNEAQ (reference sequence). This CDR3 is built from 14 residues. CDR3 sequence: CASSWGTDADEQFF. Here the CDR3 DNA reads TGTGCCAGCAGCTGGGGGACAGACGCCGATGAGCAGTTCTTC.

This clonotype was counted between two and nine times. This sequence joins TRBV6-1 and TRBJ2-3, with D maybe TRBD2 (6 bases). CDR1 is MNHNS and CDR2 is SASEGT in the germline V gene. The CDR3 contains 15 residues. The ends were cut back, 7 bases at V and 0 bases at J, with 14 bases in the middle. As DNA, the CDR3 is TGTGCCAGCACGAAAATAGCGGCTAGCACAGATACGCAGTATTTT. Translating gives CASTKIAASTDTQYF.

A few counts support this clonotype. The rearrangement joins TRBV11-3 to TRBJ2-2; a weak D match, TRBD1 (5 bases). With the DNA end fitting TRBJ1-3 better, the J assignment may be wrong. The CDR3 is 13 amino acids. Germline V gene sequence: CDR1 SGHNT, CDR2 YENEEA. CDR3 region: CASSLTDGNTIYF. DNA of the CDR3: TGTGCCAGCAGCTTGACAGATGGAAACACCATATATTTT.

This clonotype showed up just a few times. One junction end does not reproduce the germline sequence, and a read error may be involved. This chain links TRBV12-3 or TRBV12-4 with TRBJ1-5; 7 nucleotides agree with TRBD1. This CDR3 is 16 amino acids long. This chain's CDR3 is CPSSSTGVWGNQPQHF. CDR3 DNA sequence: TGTCCCAGCAGTTCTACAGGGGTTTGGGGCAATCAGCCCCAGCATTTT.